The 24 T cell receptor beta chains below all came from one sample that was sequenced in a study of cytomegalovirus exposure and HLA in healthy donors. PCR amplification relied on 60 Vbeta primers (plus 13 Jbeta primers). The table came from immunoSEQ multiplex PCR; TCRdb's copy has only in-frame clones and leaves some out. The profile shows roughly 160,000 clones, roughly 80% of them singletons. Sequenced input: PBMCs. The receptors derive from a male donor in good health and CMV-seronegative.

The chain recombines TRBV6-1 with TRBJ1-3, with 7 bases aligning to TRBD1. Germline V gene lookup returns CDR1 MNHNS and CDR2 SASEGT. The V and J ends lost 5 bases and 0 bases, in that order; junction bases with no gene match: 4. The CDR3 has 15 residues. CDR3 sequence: CASSSGTASGNTIYF. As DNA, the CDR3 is TGTGCCAGCAGTAGTGGGACAGCCTCTGGAAACACCATATATTTT.

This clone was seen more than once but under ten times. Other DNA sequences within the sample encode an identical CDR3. The CDR3 DNA sequence: TGCGCCAGCAGCTTGGTTGGGCAGAACACTGAAGCTTTCTTT. It codes for CASSLVGQNTEAFF. The chain is built from TRBV5-1 and TRBJ1-1, with D uncertain. Germline lookup yields CDR1 SGHRS and CDR2 YFSETQ. The CDR3 runs to 14 residues. Deletions cut 0 bases from V and 1 base from J, with 7 bases between.

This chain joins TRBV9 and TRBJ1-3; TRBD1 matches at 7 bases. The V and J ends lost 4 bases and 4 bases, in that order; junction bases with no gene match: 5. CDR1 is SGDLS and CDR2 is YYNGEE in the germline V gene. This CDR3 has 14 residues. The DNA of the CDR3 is TGTGCCAGCAGCCCCCGGGACAGAGGAAACACCATATATTTT. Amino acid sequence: CASSPRDRGNTIYF.

The CDR3 reads CASSIDRGLGTGELFF. The CDR3 nucleotides are TGTGCCAGTAGTATAGATAGGGGACTAGGCACCGGGGAGCTGTTTTTT. The chain links TRBV19 to TRBJ2-2, with 8 bases aligning to TRBD2. Germline-derived CDR1 and CDR2 are LNHDA and SQIVND (reference sequence). V dropped 0 bases and J dropped 4; count of bases not matched to a gene: 4. CDR3 length: 16 amino acids.

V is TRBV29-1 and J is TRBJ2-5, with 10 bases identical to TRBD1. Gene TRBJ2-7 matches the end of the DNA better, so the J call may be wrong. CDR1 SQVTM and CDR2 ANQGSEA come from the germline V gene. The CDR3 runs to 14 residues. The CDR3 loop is CSVEGTGGLYEQYF. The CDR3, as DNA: TGCAGCGTTGAAGGGACAGGGGGTCTTTACGAGCAGTACTTC.

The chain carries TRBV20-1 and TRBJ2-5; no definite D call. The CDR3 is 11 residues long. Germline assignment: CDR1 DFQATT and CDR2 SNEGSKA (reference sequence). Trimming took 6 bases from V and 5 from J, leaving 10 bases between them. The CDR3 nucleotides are TGCAGTGCGTCCGACTTCGAGACCCAGTACTTC. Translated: CSASDFETQYF.

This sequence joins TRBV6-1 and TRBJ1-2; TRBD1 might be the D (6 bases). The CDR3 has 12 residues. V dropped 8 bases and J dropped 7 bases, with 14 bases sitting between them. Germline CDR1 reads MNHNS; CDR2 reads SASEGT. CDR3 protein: CASGYNRAGYTF. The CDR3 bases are TGTGCCAGCGGTTATAACAGGGCTGGCTACACCTTC.

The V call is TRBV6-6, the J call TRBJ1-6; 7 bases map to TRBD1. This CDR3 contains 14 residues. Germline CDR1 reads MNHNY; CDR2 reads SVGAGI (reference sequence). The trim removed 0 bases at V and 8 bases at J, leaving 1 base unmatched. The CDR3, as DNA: TGTGCCAGCAGTTACTCTACAGGGGATTCACCCCTCCACTTT. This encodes CASSYSTGDSPLHF.

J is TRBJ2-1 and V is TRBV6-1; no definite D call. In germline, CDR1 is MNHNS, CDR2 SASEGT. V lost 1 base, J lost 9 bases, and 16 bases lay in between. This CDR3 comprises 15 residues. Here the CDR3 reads CASSEVWVRGGEQFF. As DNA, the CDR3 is TGTGCCAGCAGTGAAGTTTGGGTTAGAGGCGGTGAGCAGTTCTTC.

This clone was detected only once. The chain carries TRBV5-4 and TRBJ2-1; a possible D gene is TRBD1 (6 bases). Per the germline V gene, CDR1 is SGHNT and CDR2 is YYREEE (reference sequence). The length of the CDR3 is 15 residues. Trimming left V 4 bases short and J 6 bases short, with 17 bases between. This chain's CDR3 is CASSPGLGAPNEQFF. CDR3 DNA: TGTGCCAGCAGCCCCGGGTTGGGGGCCCCCAATGAGCAGTTCTTC.

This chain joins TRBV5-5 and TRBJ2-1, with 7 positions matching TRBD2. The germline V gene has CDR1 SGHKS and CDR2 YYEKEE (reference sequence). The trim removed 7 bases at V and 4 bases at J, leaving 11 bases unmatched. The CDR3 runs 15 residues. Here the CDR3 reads CASERARGKYNEQFF. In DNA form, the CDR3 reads TGTGCCAGCGAACGTGCGCGGGGGAAATACAATGAGCAGTTCTTC.

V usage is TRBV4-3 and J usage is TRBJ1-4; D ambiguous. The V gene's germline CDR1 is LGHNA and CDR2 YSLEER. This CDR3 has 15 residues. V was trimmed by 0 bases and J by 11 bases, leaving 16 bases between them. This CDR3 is CASSQDRTKRGKLFF. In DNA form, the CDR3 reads TGCGCCAGCAGCCAAGATAGGACGAAACGAGGGAAACTGTTTTTT.

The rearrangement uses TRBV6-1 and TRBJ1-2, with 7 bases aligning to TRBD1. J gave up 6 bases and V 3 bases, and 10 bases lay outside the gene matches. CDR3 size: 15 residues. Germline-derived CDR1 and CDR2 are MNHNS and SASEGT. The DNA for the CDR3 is TGTGCCAGCAGTGAGACGGGACAGTACAAAGATGGCTACACCTTC. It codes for CASSETGQYKDGYTF.

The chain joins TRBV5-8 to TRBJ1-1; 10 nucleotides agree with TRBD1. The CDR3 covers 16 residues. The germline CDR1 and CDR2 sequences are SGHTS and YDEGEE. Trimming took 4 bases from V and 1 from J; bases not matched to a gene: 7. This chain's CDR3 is CASSGRDRGKNTEAFF. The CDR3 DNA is TGTGCCAGCAGCGGCCGGGACAGGGGAAAGAACACTGAAGCTTTCTTT.

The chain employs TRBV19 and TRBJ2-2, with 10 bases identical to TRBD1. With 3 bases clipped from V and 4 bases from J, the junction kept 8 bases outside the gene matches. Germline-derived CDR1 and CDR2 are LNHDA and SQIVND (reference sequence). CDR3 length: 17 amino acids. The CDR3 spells CASSMGGQGSGTGELFF. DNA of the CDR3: TGTGCCAGTAGTATGGGGGGACAGGGGTCCGGCACCGGGGAGCTGTTTTTT.

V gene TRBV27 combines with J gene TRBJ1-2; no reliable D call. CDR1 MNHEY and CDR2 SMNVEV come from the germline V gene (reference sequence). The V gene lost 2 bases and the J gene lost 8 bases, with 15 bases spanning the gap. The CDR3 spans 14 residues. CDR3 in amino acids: CASSLAQRHGGYTF. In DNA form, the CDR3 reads TGTGCCAGCAGTTTAGCCCAGAGGCACGGGGGCTACACCTTC.

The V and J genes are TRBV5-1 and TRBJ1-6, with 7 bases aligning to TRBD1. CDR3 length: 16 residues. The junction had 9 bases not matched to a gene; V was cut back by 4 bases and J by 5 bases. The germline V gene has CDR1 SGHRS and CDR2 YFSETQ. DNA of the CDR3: TGCGCCAGCAGCCAAACCCCAGGACAGGATAATTCACCCCTCCACTTT. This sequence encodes CASSQTPGQDNSPLHF.

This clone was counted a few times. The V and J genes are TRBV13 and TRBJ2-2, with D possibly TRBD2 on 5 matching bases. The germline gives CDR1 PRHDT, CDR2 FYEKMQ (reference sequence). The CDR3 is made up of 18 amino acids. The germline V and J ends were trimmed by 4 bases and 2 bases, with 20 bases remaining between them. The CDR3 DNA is TGTGCCAGCAGCTCGAACCCGATAAGCGGCAGAAACACCGGGGAGCTGTTTTTT. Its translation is CASSSNPISGRNTGELFF.

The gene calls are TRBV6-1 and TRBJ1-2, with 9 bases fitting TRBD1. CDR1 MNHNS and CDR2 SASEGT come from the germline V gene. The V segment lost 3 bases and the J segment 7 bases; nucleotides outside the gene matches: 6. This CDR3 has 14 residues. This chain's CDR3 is CASSDPGQGIGYTF. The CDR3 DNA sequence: TGTGCCAGCAGTGACCCGGGACAGGGAATTGGCTACACCTTC.

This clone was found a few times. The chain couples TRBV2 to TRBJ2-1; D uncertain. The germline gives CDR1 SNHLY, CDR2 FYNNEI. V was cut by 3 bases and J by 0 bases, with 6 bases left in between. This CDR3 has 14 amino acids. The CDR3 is CASSESRSYNEQFF. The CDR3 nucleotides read TGTGCCAGCAGTGAGAGTCGCTCCTACAATGAGCAGTTCTTC.

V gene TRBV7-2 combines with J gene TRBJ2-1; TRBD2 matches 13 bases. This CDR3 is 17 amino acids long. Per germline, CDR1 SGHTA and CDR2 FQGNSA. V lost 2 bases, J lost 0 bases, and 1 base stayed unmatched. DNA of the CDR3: TGTGCCAGCAGCTTAACTAGCGGGGGGGCCTCCTACAATGAGCAGTTCTTC. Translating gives CASSLTSGGASYNEQFF.

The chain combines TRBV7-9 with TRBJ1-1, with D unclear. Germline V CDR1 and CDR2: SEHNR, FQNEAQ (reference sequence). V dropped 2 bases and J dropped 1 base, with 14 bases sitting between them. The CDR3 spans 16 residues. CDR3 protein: CASSLPRSQANTEAFF. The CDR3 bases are TGTGCCAGCAGCTTACCCCGAAGTCAGGCGAACACTGAAGCTTTCTTT.

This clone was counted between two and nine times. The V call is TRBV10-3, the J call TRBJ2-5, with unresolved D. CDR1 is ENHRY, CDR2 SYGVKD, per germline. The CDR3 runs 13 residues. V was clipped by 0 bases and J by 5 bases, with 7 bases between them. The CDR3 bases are TGTGCCATCAGTGAGTCGAAACGGGAGACCCAGTACTTC. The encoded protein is CAISESKRETQYF.

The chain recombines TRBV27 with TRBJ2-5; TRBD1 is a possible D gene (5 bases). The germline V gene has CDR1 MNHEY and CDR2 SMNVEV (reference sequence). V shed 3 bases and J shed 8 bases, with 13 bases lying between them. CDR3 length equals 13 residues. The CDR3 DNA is TGTGCCAGCAGTTTCGACAGACATGGTACCCAGTACTTC. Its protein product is CASSFDRHGTQYF.